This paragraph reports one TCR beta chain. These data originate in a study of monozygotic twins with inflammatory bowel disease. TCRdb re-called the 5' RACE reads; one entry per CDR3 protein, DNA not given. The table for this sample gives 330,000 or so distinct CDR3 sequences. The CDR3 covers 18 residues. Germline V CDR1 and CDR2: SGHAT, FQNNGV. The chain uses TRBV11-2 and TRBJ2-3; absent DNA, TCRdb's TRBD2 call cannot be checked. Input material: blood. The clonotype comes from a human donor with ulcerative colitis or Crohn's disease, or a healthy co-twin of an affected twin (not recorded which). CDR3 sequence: CASSSHPGTSVSTDTQYF.